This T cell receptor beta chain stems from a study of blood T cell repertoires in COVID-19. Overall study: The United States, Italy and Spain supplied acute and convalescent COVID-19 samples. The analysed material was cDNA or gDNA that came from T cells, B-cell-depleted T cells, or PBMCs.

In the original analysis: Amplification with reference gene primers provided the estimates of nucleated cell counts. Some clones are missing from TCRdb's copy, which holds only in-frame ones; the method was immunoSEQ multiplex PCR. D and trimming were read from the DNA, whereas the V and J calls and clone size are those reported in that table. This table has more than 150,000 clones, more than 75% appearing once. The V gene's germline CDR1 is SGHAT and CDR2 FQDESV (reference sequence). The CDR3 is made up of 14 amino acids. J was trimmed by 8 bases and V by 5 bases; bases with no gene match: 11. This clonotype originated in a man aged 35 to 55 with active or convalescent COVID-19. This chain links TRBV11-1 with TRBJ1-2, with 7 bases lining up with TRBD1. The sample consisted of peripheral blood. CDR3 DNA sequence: TGTGCCAGCAGCACCCAACAGGGGAGAGGAGGCTACACCTTC. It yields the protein CASSTQQGRGGYTF. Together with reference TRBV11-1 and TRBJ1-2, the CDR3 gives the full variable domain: EAEVAQSPRYKITEKSQAVAFWCDPISGHATLYWYRQILGQGPELLVQFQDESVVDDSQLPKDRFSAERLKGVDSTLKIQPAELGDSAMYLCASSTQQGRGGYTFGSGTRLTVV.